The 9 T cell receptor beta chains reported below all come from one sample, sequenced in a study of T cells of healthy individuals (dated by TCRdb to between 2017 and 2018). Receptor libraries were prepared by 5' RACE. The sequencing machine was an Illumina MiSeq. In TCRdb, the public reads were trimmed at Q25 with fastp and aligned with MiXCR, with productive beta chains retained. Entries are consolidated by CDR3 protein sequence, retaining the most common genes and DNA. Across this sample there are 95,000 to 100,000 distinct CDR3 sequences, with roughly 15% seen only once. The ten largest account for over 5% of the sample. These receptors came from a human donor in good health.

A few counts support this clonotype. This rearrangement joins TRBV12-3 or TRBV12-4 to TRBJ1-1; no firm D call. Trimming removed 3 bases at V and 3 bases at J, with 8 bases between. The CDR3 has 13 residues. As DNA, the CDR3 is TGTGCCAGCAGTTTGCGAGCCGACACTGAAGCTTTCTTT. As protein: CASSLRADTEAFF.

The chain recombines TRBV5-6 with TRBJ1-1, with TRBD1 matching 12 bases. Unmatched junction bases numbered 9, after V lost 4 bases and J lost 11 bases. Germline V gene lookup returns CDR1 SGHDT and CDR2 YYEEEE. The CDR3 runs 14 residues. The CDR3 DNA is TGTGCCAGCAGCATAGGGACAGGGGGCATTCGTGCTTTCTTT. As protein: CASSIGTGGIRAFF.

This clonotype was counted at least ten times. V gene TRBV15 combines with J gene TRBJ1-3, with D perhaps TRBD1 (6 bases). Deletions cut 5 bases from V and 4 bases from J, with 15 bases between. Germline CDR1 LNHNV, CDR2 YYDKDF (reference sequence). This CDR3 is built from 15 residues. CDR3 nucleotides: TGTGCCACCAGCGTTGGGGGCCCGGAGGGAAACACCATATATTTT. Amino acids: CATSVGGPEGNTIYF. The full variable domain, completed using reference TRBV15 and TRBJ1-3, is DAMVIQNPRYQVTQFGKPVTLSCSQTLNHNVMYWYQQKSSQAPKLLFHYYDKDFNNEADTPDNFQSRRPNTSFCFLDIRSPGLGDTAMYLCATSVGGPEGNTIYFGEGSWLTVV.

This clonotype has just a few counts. The chain's CDR3 is CASSLLQVNNEQFF. CDR3 bases: TGTGCCAGCAGTTTATTACAAGTTAACAATGAGCAGTTCTTC. The rearrangement joins TRBV28 to TRBJ2-1; D not certain. There are 14 residues in the CDR3. The germline V gene has CDR1 MDHEN and CDR2 SYDVKM. V lost 1 base and J lost 5, with 9 bases in between.

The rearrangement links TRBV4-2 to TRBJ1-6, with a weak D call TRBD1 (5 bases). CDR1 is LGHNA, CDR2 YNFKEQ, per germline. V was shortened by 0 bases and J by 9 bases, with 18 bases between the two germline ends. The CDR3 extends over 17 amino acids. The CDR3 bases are TGTGCCAGCAGCCAAGAGGGAGCAAGACAGCTCCTTTCACCCCTCCACTTT. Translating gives CASSQEGARQLLSPLHF.

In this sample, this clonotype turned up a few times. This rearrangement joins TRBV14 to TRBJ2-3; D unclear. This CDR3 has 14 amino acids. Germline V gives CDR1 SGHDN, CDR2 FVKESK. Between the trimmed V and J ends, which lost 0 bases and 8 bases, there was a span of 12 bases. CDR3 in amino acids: CASSQDLFSATQYF. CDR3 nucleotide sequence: TGTGCCAGCAGCCAAGATCTTTTCTCGGCTACGCAGTATTTT. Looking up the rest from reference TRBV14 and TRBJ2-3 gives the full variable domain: EAGVTQFPSHSVIEKGQTVTLRCDPISGHDNLYWYRRVMGKEIKFLLHFVKESKQDESGMPNNRFLAERTGGTYSTLKVQPAELEDSGVYFCASSQDLFSATQYFGPGTRLTVL.

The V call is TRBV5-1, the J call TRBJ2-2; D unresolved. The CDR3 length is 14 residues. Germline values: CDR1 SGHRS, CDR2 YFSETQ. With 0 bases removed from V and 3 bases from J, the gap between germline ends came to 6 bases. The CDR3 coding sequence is TGCGCCAGCAGCTTGGCTACGGACACCGGGGAGCTGTTTTTT. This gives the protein CASSLATDTGELFF.

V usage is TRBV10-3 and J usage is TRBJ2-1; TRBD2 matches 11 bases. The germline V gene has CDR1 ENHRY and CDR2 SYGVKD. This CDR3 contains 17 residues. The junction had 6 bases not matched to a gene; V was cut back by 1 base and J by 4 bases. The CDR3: CAISEFVLAGGYNEQFF. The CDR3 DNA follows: TGTGCCATCAGTGAGTTTGTATTAGCGGGAGGGTACAATGAGCAGTTCTTC.

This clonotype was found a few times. CDR3 sequence reads: CAIRARDNNSPLHF. The DNA for the CDR3 is TGTGCCATCCGAGCCCGGGACAATAATTCACCCCTCCACTTT. The chain couples TRBV10-3 to TRBJ1-6; the D gene is possibly TRBD1 (6 bases). This CDR3 comprises 14 residues. Trimming took 8 bases from V and 5 from J, leaving 13 bases between them. Germline V lookup: CDR1 ENHRY, CDR2 SYGVKD.